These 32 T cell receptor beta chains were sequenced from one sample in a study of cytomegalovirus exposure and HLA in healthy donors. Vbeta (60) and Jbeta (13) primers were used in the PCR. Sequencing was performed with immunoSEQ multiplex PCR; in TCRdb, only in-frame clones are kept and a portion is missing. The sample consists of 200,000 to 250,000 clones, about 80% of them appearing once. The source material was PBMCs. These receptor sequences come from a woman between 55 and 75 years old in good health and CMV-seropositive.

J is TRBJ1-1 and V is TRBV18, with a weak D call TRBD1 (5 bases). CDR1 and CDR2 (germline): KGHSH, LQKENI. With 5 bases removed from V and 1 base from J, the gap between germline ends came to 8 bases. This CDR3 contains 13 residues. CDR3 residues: CASSDGQNTEAFF. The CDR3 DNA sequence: TGTGCCAGCTCAGATGGACAGAACACTGAAGCTTTCTTT.

The CDR3 DNA reads as TGCGCCAGCAGCCAACAAGGCCGGACAGGGAGCACTGAAGCTTTCTTT. Its protein product is CASSQQGRTGSTEAFF. This chain uses TRBV4-1 with TRBJ1-1; 8 bases fit TRBD1. Trimming took 2 bases from V and 4 from J; bases not matched to a gene: 9. Germline CDR1 reads MGHRA; CDR2 reads YSYEKL. The CDR3 consists of 16 residues.

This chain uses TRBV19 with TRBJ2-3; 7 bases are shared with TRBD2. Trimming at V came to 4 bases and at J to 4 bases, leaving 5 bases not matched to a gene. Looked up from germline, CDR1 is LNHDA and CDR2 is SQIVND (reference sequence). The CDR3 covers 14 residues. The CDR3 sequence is CASSRAGAADTQYF. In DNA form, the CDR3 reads TGTGCCAGTAGTAGGGCGGGAGCGGCAGATACGCAGTATTTT.

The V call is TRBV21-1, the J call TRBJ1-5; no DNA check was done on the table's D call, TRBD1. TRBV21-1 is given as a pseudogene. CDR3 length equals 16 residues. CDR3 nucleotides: TGTGCCAGCACTCCGACAGGGATTAAGAGCAATCAGCCCCAGCATTTT. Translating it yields CASTPTGIKSNQPQHF.

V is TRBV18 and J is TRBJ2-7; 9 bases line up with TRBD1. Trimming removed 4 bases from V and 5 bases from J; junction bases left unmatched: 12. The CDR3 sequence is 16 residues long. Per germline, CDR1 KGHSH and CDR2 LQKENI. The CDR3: CASSLSTGGAGDEQYF. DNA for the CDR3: TGTGCCAGCTCACTGTCCACAGGGGGCGCCGGGGACGAGCAGTACTTC. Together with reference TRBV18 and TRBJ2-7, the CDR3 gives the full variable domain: NAGVMQNPRHLVRRRGQEARLRCSPMKGHSHVYWYRQLPEEGLKFMVYLQKENIIDESGMPKERFSAEFPKEGPSILRIQQVVRGDSAAYFCASSLSTGGAGDEQYFGPGTRLTVT.

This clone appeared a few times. The CDR3 coding sequence is TGCGCCAGCAGCTTCCGGGATCCCACAGATACGCAGTATTTT. Translating gives CASSFRDPTDTQYF. The gene calls are TRBV5-1 and TRBJ2-3, with a possible D match to TRBD2 (5 bases). The V and J ends lost 2 bases and 2 bases respectively, with 9 bases between them. This CDR3 spans 14 amino acids. CDR1 and CDR2 from the germline V gene are SGHRS and YFSETQ.

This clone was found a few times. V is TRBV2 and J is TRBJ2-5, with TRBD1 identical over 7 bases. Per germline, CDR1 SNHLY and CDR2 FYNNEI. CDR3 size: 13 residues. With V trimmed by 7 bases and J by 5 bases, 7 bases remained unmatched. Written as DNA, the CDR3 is TGTGCCAGCATATTGGAGACAGGGGAGACCCAGTACTTC. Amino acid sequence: CASILETGETQYF.

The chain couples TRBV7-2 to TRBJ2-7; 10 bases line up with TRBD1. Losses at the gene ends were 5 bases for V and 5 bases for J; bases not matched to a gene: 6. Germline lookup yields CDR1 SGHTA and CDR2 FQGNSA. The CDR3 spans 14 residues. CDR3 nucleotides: TGTGCCAGCAGCAAAGACAGGGGGCTGGACGAGCAGTACTTC. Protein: CASSKDRGLDEQYF.

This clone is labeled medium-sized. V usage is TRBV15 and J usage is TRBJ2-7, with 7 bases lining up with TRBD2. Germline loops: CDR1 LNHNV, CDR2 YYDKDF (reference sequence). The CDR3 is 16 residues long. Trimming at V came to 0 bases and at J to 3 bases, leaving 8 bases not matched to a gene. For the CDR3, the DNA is TGTGCCACCAGCAGAGATCGGGGGGACCGTATCTACGAGCAGTACTTC. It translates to CATSRDRGDRIYEQYF.

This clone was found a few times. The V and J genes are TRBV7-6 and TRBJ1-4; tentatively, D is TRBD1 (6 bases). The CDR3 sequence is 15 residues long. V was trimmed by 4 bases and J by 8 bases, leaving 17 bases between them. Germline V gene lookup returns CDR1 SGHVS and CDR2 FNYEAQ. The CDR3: CASSSMTGEGEKLFF. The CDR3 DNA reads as TGTGCCAGCAGCTCGATGACAGGTGAAGGAGAAAAACTGTTTTTT. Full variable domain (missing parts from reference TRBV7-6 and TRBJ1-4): GAGVSQSPRYKVTKRGQDVALRCDPISGHVSLYWYRQALGQGPEFLTYFNYEAQQDKSGLPNDRFSAERPEGSISTLTIQRTEQRDSAMYRCASSSMTGEGEKLFFGSGTQLSVL.

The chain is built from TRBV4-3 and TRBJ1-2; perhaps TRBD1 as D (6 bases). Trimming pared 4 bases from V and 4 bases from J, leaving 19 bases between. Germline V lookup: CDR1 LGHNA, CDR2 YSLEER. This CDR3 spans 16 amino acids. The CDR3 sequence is CASSRGATGQSYGYTF. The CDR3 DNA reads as TGCGCCAGCAGCCGGGGCGCGACAGGACAGTCCTATGGCTACACCTTC.

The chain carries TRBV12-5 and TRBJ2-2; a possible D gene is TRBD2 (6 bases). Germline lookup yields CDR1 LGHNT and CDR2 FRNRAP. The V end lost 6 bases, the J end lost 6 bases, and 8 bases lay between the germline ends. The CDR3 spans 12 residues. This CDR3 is CASGRDSGELFF. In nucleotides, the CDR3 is TGTGCTAGTGGACGGGACTCCGGGGAGCTGTTTTTT.

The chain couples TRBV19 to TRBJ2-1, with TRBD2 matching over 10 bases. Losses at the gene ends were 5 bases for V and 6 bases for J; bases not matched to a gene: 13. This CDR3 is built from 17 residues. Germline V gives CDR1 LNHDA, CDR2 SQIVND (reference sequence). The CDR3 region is CASSPRPTSGPGNEQFF. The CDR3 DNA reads TGTGCCAGTAGTCCCCGCCCGACTAGCGGGCCAGGCAATGAGCAGTTCTTC.

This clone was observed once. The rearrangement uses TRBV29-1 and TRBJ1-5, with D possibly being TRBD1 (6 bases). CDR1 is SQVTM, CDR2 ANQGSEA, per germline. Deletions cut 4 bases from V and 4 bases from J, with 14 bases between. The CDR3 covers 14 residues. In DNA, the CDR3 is TGCAGCGTTGCTTTGGGACACACAAATCAGCCCCAGCATTTT. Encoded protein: CSVALGHTNQPQHF.

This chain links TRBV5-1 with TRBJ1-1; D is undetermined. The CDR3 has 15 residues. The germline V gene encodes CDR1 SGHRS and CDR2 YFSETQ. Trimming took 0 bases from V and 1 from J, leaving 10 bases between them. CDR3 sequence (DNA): TGCGCCAGCAGCTTGGGACTGGAGGGGAACACTGAAGCTTTCTTT. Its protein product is CASSLGLEGNTEAFF. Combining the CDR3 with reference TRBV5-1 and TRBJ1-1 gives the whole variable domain KAGVTQTPRYLIKTRGQQVTLSCSPISGHRSVSWYQQTPGQGLQFLFEYFSETQRNKGNFPGRFSGRQFSNSRSEMNVSTLELGDSALYLCASSLGLEGNTEAFFGQGTRLTVV.

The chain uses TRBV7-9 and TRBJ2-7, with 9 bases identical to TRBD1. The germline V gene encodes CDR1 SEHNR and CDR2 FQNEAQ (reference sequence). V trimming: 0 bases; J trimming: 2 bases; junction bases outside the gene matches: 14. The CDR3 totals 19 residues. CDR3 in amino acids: CASSLASALNRGLTYEQYF. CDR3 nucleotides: TGTGCCAGCAGCTTAGCTTCCGCTTTAAACAGGGGGCTTACCTACGAGCAGTACTTC.

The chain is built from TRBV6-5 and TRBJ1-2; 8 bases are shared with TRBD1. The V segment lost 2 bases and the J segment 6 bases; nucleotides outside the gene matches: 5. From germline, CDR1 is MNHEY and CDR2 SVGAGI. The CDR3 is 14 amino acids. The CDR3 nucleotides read TGTGCCAGCAGTTACGGGCAGGGGGCCGATGGCTACACCTTC. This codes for CASSYGQGADGYTF.

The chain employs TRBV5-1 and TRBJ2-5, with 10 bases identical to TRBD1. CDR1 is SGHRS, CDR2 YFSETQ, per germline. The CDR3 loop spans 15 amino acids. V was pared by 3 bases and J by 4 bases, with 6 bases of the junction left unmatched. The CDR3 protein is CASSSLGTGVETQYF. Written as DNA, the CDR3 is TGCGCCAGCAGCTCCCTCGGGACAGGGGTAGAGACCCAGTACTTC.

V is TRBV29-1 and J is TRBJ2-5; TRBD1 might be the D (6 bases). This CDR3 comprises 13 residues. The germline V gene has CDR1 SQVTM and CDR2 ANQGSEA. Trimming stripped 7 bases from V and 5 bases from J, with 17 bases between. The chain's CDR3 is CSAIPSGVETQYF. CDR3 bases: TGCAGCGCTATTCCCTCAGGGGTGGAGACCCAGTACTTC. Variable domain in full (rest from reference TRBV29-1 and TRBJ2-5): SAVISQKPSRDICQRGTSLTIQCQVDSQVTMMFWYRQQPGQSLTLIATANQGSEATYESGFVIDKFPISRPNLTFSTLTVSNMSPEDSSIYLCSAIPSGVETQYFGPGTRLLVL.

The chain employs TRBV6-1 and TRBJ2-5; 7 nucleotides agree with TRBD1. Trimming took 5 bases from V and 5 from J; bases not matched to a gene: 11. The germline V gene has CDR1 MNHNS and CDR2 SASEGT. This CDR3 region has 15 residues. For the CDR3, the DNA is TGTGCCAGCAGTAGGACAGGCGGGCTTGAGGAGACCCAGTACTTC. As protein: CASSRTGGLEETQYF.

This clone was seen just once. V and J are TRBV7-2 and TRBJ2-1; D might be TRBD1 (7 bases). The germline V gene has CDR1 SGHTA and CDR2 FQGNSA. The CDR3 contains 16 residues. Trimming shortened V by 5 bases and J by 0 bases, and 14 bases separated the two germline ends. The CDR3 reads CASSRGTASSYNEQFF. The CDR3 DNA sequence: TGTGCCAGCAGCCGGGGGACAGCCAGCTCCTACAATGAGCAGTTCTTC.

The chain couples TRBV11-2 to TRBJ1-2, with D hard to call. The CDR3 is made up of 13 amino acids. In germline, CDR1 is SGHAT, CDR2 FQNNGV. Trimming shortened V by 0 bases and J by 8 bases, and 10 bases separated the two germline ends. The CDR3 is CASSLDRGGGYTF. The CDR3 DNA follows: TGTGCCAGCAGCTTAGATCGTGGAGGAGGCTACACCTTC. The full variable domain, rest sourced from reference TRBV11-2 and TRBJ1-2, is EAGVAQSPRYKIIEKRQSVAFWCNPISGHATLYWYQQILGQGPKLLIQFQNNGVVDDSQLPKDRFSAERLKGVDSTLKIQPAKLEDSAVYLCASSLDRGGGYTFGSGTRLTVV.

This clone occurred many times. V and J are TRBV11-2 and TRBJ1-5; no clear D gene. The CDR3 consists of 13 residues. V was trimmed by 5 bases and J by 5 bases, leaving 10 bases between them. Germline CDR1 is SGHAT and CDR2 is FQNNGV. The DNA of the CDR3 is TGTGCCAGCAGCCGTGACGGAGATCAGCCCCAGCATTTT. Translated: CASSRDGDQPQHF.

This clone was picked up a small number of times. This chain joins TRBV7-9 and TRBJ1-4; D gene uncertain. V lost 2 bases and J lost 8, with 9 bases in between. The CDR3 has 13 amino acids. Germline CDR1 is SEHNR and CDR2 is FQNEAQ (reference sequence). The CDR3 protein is CASSLYVEEKLFF. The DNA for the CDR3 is TGTGCCAGCAGCTTATACGTGGAGGAAAAACTGTTTTTT.

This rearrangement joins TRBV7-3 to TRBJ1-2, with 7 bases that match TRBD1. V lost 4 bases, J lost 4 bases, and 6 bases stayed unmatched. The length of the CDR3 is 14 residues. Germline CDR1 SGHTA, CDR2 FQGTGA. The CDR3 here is CASSSDRASYGYTF. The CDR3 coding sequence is TGTGCCAGCAGCTCTGACAGGGCCAGCTATGGCTACACCTTC.

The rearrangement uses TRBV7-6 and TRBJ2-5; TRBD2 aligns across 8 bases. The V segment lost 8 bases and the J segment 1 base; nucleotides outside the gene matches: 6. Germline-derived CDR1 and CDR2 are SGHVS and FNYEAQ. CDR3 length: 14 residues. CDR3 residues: CASCRGGGQETQYF. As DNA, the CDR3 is TGTGCCAGCTGCCGGGGGGGAGGCCAAGAGACCCAGTACTTC.

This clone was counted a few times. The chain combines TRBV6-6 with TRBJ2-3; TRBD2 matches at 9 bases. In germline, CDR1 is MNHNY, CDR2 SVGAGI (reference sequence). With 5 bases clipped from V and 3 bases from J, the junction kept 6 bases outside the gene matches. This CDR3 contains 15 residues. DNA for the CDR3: TGTGCCAGCAGTCCGAGTAGCGGGAGTACAGATACGCAGTATTTT. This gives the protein CASSPSSGSTDTQYF.

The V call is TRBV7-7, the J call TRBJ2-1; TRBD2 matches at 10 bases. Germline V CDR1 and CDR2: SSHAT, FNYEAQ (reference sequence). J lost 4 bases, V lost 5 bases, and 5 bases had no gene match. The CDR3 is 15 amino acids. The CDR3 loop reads CASSPSGRSYNEQFF. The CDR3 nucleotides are TGTGCCAGCAGCCCTAGCGGGAGATCTTACAATGAGCAGTTCTTC. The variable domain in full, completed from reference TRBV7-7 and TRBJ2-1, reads GAGVSQSPRYKVTKRGQDVTLRCDPISSHATLYWYQQALGQGPEFLTYFNYEAQPDKSGLPSDRFSAERPEGSISTLTIQRTEQRDSAMYRCASSPSGRSYNEQFFGPGTRLTVL.

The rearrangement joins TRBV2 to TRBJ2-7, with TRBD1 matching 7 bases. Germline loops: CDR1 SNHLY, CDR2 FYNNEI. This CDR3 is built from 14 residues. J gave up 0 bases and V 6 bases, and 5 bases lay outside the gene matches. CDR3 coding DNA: TGTGCCAGCAGAGGGGCAGGGGGCTCCTACGAGCAGTACTTC. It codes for CASRGAGGSYEQYF.

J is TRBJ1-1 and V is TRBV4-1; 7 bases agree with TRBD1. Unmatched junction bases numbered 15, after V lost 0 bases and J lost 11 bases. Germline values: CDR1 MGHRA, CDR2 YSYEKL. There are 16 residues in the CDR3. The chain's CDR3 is CASSQEEGAQSRGAFF. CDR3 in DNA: TGCGCCAGCAGCCAAGAGGAGGGGGCCCAGAGCAGGGGTGCTTTCTTT.

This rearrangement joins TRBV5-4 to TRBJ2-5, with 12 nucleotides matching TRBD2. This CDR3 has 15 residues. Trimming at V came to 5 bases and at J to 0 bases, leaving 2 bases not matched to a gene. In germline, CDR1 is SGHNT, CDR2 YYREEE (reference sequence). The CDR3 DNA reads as TGTGCCAGCAGTCGACTAGCGGGGGACCAAGAGACCCAGTACTTC. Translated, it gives CASSRLAGDQETQYF.

Written as DNA, the CDR3 is TGTGCCAGCAGTGAGCCCTCCGGGACAGGCCCCTACAATGAGCAGTTCTTC. Translation: CASSEPSGTGPYNEQFF. The V call is TRBV6-1, the J call TRBJ2-1, with 8 nucleotides matching TRBD1. Trimming removed 3 bases from V and 2 bases from J; junction bases left unmatched: 9. The CDR3 runs to 17 residues. CDR1 MNHNS and CDR2 SASEGT come from the germline V gene.